This T cell receptor beta chain emerged from a study of regulatory T cells in long-lasting Graves disease. With iRepertoire HTBI primers and Arm-PCR of CDR3 regions, TCR beta libraries were built. TCRdb itself ran the multiplex PCR reads through MiXCR, one entry per CDR3 protein. Of around 500,000 distinct CDR3 sequences listed, roughly 14% are singletons. Per the germline V gene, CDR1 is SGHRS and CDR2 is YFSETQ. The length of the CDR3 is 16 residues. The V gene end was trimmed by 1 base and the J gene end by 8 bases; junction bases not matched to a gene: 14. Regarding time point: newly diagnosed GD, antithyroid drugs for less than 3 months. The TCR library was made from RNA extracted from PBMCs. Ten or more counts support this clonotype. This sample was shared with a second study, whose subject was T cells in Graves' hyperthyroidism and ophthalmopathy. Per that paper: Appearing also in blood were most of the thyroid clonotypes expanded above 0.001. Ophthalmopathy got predicted by the model a median approximately 6 months before its onset.

The chain joins TRBV5-1 to TRBJ1-1; 7 bases line up with TRBD1. This TCR derives from a man under 40 with Graves disease. This sample comprised peripheral blood mononuclear cells (PBMCs), obtained at new diagnosis, from a patient treated with antithyroid drugs. This chain's CDR3 is CASSLNPTGVLKEAFF. The CDR3 DNA is TGCGCCAGCAGCTTGAACCCTACAGGGGTCCTTAAAGAAGCTTTCTTT.